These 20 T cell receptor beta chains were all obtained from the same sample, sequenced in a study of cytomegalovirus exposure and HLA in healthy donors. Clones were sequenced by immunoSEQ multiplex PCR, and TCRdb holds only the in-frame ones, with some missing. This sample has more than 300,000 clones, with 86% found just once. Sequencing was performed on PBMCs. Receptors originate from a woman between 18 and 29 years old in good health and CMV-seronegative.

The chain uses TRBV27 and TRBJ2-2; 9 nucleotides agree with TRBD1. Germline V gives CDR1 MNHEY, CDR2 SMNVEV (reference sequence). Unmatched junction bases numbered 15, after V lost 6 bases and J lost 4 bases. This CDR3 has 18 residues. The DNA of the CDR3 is TGTGCCAGCAGGGCCGGGACAGGGAACAAACAAATCACCGGGGAGCTGTTTTTT. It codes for CASRAGTGNKQITGELFF.

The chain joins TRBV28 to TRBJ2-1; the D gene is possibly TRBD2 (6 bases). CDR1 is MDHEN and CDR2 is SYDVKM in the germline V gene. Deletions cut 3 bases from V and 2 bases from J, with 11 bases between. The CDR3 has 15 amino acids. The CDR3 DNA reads TGTGCCAGCAGTTTCCACGGGAGTACCTACAATGAGCAGTTCTTC. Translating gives CASSFHGSTYNEQFF. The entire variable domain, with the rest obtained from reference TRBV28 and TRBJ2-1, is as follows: DVKVTQSSRYLVKRTGEKVFLECVQDMDHENMFWYRQDPGLGLRLIYFSYDVKMKEKGDIPEGYSVSREKKERFSLILESASTNQTSMYLCASSFHGSTYNEQFFGPGTRLTVL.

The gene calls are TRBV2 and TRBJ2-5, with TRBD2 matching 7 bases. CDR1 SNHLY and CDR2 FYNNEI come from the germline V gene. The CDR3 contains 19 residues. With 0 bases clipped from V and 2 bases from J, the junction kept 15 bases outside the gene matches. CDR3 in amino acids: CASSEAPGTPGLGQETQYF. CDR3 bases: TGTGCCAGCAGTGAAGCTCCCGGTACTCCCGGACTAGGTCAAGAGACCCAGTACTTC.

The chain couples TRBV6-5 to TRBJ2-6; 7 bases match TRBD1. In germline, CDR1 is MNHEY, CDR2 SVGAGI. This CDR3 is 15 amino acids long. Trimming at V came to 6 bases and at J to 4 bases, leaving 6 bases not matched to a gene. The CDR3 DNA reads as TGTGCCAGCAGACCAGACAGGGCCGGGGCCAACGTCCTGACTTTC. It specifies CASRPDRAGANVLTF.

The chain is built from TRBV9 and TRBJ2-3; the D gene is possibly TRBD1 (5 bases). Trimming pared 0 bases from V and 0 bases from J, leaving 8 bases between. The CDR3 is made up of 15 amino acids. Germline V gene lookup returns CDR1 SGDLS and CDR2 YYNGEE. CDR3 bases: TGTGCCAGCAGCGTAGGCAGGGCAAGCACAGATACGCAGTATTTT. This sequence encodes CASSVGRASTDTQYF.

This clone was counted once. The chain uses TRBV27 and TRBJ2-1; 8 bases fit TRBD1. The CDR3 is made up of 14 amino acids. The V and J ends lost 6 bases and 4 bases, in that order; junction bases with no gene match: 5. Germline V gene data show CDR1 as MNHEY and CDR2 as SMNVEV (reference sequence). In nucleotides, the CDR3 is TGTGCCAGCAGGGCCCGGGACAGGTACAATGAGCAGTTCTTC. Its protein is CASRARDRYNEQFF.

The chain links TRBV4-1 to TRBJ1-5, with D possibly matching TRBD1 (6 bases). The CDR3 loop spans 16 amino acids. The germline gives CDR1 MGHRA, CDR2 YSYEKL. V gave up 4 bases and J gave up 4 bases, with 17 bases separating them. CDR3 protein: CASSPETGWGNQPQHF. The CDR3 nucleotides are TGCGCCAGCAGCCCCGAGACAGGTTGGGGTAATCAGCCCCAGCATTTT.

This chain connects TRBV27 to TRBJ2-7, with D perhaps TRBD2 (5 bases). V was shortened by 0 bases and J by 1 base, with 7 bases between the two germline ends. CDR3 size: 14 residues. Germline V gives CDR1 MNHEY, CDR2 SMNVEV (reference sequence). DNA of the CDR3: TGTGCCAGCAGTTTATCGCCGGGGTCCTACGAGCAGTACTTC. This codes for CASSLSPGSYEQYF.

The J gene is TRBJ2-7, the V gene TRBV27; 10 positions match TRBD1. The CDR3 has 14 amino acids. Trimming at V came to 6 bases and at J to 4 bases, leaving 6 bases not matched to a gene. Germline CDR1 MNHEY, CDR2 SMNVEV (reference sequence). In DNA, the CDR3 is TGTGCCAGCAGCTCGACAGGGGGCATGTACGAGCAGTACTTC. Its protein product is CASSSTGGMYEQYF.

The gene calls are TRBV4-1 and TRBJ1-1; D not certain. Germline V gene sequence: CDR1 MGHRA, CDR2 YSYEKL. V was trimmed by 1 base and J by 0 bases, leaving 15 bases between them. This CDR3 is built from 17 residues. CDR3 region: CASSQVFERRMNTEAFF. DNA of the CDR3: TGCGCCAGCAGCCAAGTTTTTGAGAGGAGGATGAACACTGAAGCTTTCTTT.

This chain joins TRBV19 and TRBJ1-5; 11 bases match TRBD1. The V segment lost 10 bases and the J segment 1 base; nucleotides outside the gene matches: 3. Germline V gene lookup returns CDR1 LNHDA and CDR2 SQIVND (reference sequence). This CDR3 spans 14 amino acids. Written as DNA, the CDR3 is TGTGCCACCGGGACAGGGGGAAGCAATCAGCCCCAGCATTTT. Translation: CATGTGGSNQPQHF.

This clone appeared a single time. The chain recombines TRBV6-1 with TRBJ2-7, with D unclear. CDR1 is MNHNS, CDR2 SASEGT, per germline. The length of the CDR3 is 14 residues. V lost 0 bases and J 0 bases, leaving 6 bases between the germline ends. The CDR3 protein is CASSEAPSSYEQYF. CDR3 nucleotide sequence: TGTGCCAGCAGTGAAGCGCCCAGCTCCTACGAGCAGTACTTC.

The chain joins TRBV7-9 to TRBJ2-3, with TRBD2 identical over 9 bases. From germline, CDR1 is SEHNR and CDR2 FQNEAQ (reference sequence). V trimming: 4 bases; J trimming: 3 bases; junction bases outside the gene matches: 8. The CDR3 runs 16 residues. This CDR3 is CASSSSSGIGTDTQYF. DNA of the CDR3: TGTGCCAGCAGCTCATCTAGCGGGATAGGTACAGATACGCAGTATTTT.

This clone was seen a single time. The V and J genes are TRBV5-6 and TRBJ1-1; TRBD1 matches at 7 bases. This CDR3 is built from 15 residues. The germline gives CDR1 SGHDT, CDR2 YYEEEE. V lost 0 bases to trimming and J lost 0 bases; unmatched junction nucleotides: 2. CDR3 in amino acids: CASSLGDRMNTEAFF. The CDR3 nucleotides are TGTGCCAGCAGCTTGGGGGACAGAATGAACACTGAAGCTTTCTTT.

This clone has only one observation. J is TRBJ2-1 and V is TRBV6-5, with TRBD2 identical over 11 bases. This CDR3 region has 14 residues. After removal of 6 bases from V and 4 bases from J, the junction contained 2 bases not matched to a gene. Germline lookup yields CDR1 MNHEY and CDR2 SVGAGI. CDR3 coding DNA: TGTGCCAGCAGCTCTAGCGGGGGGTACAATGAGCAGTTCTTC. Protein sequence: CASSSSGGYNEQFF.

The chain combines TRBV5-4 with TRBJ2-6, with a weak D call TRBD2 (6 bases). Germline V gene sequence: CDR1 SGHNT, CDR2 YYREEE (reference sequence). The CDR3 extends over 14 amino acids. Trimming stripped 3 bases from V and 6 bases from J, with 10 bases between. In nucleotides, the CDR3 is TGTGCCAGCAGCTATTCGGGAGCGGCCAACGTCCTGACTTTC. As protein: CASSYSGAANVLTF.

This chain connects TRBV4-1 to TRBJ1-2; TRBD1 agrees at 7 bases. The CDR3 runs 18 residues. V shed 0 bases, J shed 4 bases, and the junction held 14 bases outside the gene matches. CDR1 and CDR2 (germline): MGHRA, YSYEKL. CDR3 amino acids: CASSQESGQVGGTYGYTF. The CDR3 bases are TGCGCCAGCAGCCAAGAATCTGGACAGGTTGGGGGGACCTATGGCTACACCTTC.

The CDR3 DNA sequence: TGTGCCAGCTCATCATACGCACAGGGCTTAGATACGCAGTATTTT. Protein: CASSSYAQGLDTQYF. The chain joins TRBV18 to TRBJ2-3, with D possibly matching TRBD1 (6 bases). V lost 5 bases to trimming and J lost 5 bases, with 17 bases between them. Germline CDR1 reads KGHSH; CDR2 reads LQKENI. This CDR3 has 15 amino acids.

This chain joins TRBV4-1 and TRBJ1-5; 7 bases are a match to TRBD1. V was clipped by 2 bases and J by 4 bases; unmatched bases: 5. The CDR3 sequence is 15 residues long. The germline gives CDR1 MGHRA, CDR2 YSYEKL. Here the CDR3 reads CASSQLGQTNQPQHF. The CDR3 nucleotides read TGCGCCAGCAGCCAATTGGGACAGACAAATCAGCCCCAGCATTTT.

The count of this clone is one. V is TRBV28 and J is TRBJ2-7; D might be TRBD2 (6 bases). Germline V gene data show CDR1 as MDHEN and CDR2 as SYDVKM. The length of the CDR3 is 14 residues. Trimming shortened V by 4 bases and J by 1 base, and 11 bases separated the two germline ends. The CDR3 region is CASSYPRGSYEQYF. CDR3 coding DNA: TGTGCCAGCAGTTATCCTCGGGGGTCCTACGAGCAGTACTTC.